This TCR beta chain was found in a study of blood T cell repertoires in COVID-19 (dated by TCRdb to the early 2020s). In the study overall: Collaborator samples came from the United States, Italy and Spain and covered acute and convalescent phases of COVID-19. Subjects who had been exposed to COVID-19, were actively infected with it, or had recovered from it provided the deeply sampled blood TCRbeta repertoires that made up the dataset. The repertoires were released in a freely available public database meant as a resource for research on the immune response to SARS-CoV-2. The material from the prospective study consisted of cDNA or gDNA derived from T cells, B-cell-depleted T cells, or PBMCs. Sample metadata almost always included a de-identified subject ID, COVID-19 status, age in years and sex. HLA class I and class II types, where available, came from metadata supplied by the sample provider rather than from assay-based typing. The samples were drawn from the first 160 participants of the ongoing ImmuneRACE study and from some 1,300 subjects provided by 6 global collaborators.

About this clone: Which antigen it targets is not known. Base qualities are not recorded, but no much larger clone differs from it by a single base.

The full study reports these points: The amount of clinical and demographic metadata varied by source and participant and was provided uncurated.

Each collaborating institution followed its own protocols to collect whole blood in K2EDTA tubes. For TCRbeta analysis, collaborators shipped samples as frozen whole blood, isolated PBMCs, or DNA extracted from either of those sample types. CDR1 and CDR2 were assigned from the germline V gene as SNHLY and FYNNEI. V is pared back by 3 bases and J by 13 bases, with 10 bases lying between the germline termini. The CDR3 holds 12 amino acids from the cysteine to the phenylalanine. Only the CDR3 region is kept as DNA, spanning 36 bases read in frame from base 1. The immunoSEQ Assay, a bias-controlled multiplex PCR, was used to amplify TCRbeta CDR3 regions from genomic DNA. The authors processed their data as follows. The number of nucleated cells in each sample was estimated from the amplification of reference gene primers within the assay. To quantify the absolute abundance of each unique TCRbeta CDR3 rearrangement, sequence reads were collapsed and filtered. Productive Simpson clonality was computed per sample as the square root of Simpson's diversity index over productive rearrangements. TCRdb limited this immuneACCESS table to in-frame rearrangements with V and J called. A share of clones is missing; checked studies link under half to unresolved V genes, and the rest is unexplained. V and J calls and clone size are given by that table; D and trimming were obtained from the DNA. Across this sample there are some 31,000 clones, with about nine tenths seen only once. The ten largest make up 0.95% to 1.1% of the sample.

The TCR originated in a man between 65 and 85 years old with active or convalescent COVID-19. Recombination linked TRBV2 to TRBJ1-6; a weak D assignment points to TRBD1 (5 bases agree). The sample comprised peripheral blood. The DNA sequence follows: TGTGCCAGCAGTGAGAGGAGGGGCCCCCTCCACTTT. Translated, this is CASSERRGPLHF.